The 23 T cell receptor beta chains listed next were all sequenced from one sample in a study of cytomegalovirus exposure and HLA in healthy donors. 13 Jbeta primers and 60 Vbeta primers were used for the PCR. Libraries were prepared by immunoSEQ multiplex PCR; TCRdb keeps only in-frame clonotypes and omits some of them. The profile shows 300,000 or so clones, just under 85% of them singletons. Sequencing used PBMCs. Receptors were obtained from a woman aged 35 to 49 in good health and CMV-seropositive.

The chain has TRBV27 and TRBJ1-1, with no clear D. Germline V lookup: CDR1 MNHEY, CDR2 SMNVEV (reference sequence). This CDR3 has 14 residues. V was clipped by 2 bases and J by 12 bases, with 19 bases between them. As DNA, the CDR3 is TGTGCCAGCAGTTTACGCCCAGGCCTTTATGGGTCTTTCTTT. This codes for CASSLRPGLYGSFF.

The rearrangement uses TRBV7-2 and TRBJ2-1, with TRBD1 matching over 9 bases. Germline CDR1 SGHTA, CDR2 FQGNSA. The trim removed 2 bases at V and 7 bases at J, leaving 9 bases unmatched. This CDR3 is 16 amino acids long. In DNA form, the CDR3 reads TGTGCCAGCAGCTTACCCCCCGGGACAGGGAGGAATGAGCAGTTCTTC. This sequence encodes CASSLPPGTGRNEQFF.

The rearrangement links TRBV7-2 to TRBJ2-3; 10 nucleotides align to TRBD2. The V gene's germline CDR1 is SGHTA and CDR2 FQGNSA. With V trimmed by 4 bases and J by 2 bases, 3 bases remained unmatched. The CDR3 length is 15 residues. The CDR3: CASSSSGRPTDTQYF. The CDR3 coding sequence is TGTGCCAGCAGCTCTAGCGGGAGACCCACAGATACGCAGTATTTT.

The CDR3 sequence: CASSVLAGDPGELFF. CDR3 nucleotide sequence: TGTGCCAGCAGCGTACTAGCGGGAGACCCCGGGGAGCTGTTTTTT. The chain links TRBV9 to TRBJ2-2; 10 bases match TRBD2. CDR1 and CDR2 from the germline V gene are SGDLS and YYNGEE. This CDR3 has 15 residues. The V gene end was trimmed by 1 base and the J gene end by 6 bases; junction bases not matched to a gene: 3. Complete variable domain (other parts from reference TRBV9 and TRBJ2-2): DSGVTQTPKHLITATGQRVTLRCSPRSGDLSVYWYQQSLDQGLQFLIQYYNGEERAKGNILERFSAQQFPDLHSELNLSSLELGDSALYFCASSVLAGDPGELFFGEGSRLTVL.

The V gene is TRBV6-1, the J gene TRBJ2-7, with 7 positions matching TRBD2. With 6 bases clipped from V and 4 bases from J, the junction kept 9 bases outside the gene matches. CDR3 length: 14 residues. CDR1 and CDR2 from the germline V gene are MNHNS and SASEGT. The CDR3 protein is CASRVAGYSYEQYF. The CDR3 nucleotides are TGTGCCAGCAGAGTAGCGGGCTACTCTTACGAGCAGTACTTC.

CDR3 in amino acids: CASSLGLAGFNEQFF. CDR3 coding DNA: TGTGCCAGCAGCTTAGGACTAGCGGGTTTCAATGAGCAGTTCTTC. The rearrangement joins TRBV13 to TRBJ2-1, with 9 bases aligning to TRBD2. This CDR3 has 15 amino acids. Germline V gene lookup returns CDR1 PRHDT and CDR2 FYEKMQ (reference sequence). Trimming removed 0 bases from V and 6 bases from J; junction bases left unmatched: 3.

CDR3 residues: CASSPGGGLGNTIYF. In nucleotides, the CDR3 is TGCGCCAGCAGCCCTGGAGGGGGCCTTGGAAACACCATATATTTT. The genes are TRBV5-1 and TRBJ1-3; 7 positions match TRBD1. Germline lookup yields CDR1 SGHRS and CDR2 YFSETQ. With 4 bases clipped from V and 3 bases from J, the junction kept 7 bases outside the gene matches. The CDR3 extends over 15 amino acids. The whole variable domain, filled in from reference TRBV5-1 and TRBJ1-3, reads KAGVTQTPRYLIKTRGQQVTLSCSPISGHRSVSWYQQTPGQGLQFLFEYFSETQRNKGNFPGRFSGRQFSNSRSEMNVSTLELGDSALYLCASSPGGGLGNTIYFGEGSWLTVV.

This clone was counted once. The genes are TRBV6-6 and TRBJ2-1, with TRBD2 matching 8 bases. Germline V lookup: CDR1 MNHNY, CDR2 SVGAGI (reference sequence). This CDR3 has 13 residues. Trimming removed 6 bases from V and 2 bases from J; junction bases left unmatched: 0. DNA for the CDR3: TGTGCCAGCAGGACTAGCGCCTACAATGAGCAGTTCTTC. This gives the protein CASRTSAYNEQFF.

CDR3 in DNA: TGTGCCAGCAGCTTGACTAGCGGCAGGGGGGAGACCCAGTACTTC. Amino acids: CASSLTSGRGETQYF. This sequence joins TRBV13 and TRBJ2-5, with 9 bases that match TRBD2. Germline lookup yields CDR1 PRHDT and CDR2 FYEKMQ (reference sequence). With V trimmed by 3 bases and J by 5 bases, 7 bases remained unmatched. This CDR3 is 15 amino acids long.

The V and J genes are TRBV6-5 and TRBJ2-7; the match to TRBD2 covers 11 bases. Unmatched junction bases numbered 4, after V lost 5 bases and J lost 1 base. The CDR3 has 15 residues. In germline, CDR1 is MNHEY, CDR2 SVGAGI. The CDR3 loop reads CASSRGTSGSYEQYF. The CDR3 DNA is TGTGCCAGCAGTCGCGGGACTAGCGGATCCTACGAGCAGTACTTC.

This chain connects TRBV28 to TRBJ1-1, with D perhaps TRBD1 (6 bases). This CDR3 spans 12 amino acids. In germline, CDR1 is MDHEN, CDR2 SYDVKM. The V end was cut by 6 bases, the J end by 8 bases, with 13 bases between. CDR3 loop: CASSWIGTEAFF. In nucleotides, the CDR3 is TGTGCCAGCAGCTGGATCGGGACAGAAGCTTTCTTT.

V is TRBV10-3 and J is TRBJ1-5; 11 bases map to TRBD1. J gave up 0 bases and V 8 bases, and 3 bases lay outside the gene matches. CDR1 is ENHRY and CDR2 is SYGVKD in the germline V gene. This CDR3 region has 15 residues. CDR3 loop: CAIGDRGASNQPQHF. CDR3 sequence (DNA): TGTGCCATCGGGGACAGGGGGGCTAGCAATCAGCCCCAGCATTTT.

The CDR3 spells CASSGGEMFRPEQFF. In nucleotides, the CDR3 is TGTGCCAGCAGTGGGGGAGAGATGTTCCGGCCTGAGCAGTTCTTC. V and J are TRBV25-1 and TRBJ2-1, with D possibly TRBD2 on 5 matching bases. Germline CDR1 is MGHDK and CDR2 is SYGVNS. This CDR3 spans 15 amino acids. Trimming cost V 4 bases and J 9 bases, with 19 bases left between them.

The chain uses TRBV7-6 and TRBJ2-1, with 8 bases aligning to TRBD2. CDR1 and CDR2 from the germline V gene are SGHVS and FNYEAQ. The J segment lost 15 bases and the V segment lost 5 bases, leaving 6 bases of the junction unmatched. The CDR3 has 11 amino acids. In DNA, the CDR3 is TGTGCCAGCAGCCCTCAGCGGGAGTTGTTCTTC. As protein: CASSPQRELFF.

The chain couples TRBV2 to TRBJ2-7, with 12 nucleotides matching TRBD2. V gave up 4 bases and J gave up 2 bases; unmatched junction bases: 6. Germline loops: CDR1 SNHLY, CDR2 FYNNEI. The CDR3 consists of 16 residues. The CDR3 DNA follows: TGTGCCAGCAGTGTATCTAGCGGGAGGGGGACCTACGAGCAGTACTTC. Residues: CASSVSSGRGTYEQYF.

This chain uses TRBV7-3 with TRBJ2-2, with a tentative D call TRBD2 (6 bases). Trimming stripped 2 bases from V and 6 bases from J, with 16 bases between. CDR1 and CDR2 from the germline V gene are SGHTA and FQGTGA. This CDR3 region has 16 residues. This CDR3 is CASSLFVAEGAGELFF. Written as DNA, the CDR3 is TGTGCCAGCAGCTTATTCGTAGCGGAAGGGGCCGGGGAGCTGTTTTTT.

This clone has just a few counts. The chain combines TRBV6-1 with TRBJ2-7; possibly TRBD2 for D (6 bases). V shed 6 bases and J shed 6 bases, with 12 bases lying between them. Germline values: CDR1 MNHNS, CDR2 SASEGT. The CDR3 spans 12 residues. The CDR3 here is CASRPRDSEQYF. As DNA, the CDR3 is TGTGCCAGCAGGCCCAGGGACTCCGAGCAGTACTTC.

The chain combines TRBV5-4 with TRBJ2-2, with D perhaps matching TRBD2 (6 bases). CDR3 length equals 17 residues. Germline CDR1 is SGHNT and CDR2 is YYREEE (reference sequence). The V and J ends lost 3 bases and 4 bases respectively, with 19 bases between them. The DNA for the CDR3 is TGTGCCAGCAGCTCGACCGGGAGCCGCCCAGCCACCGGGGAGCTGTTTTTT. This gives the protein CASSSTGSRPATGELFF.

V is TRBV19 and J is TRBJ1-1; 9 positions agree with TRBD1. The CDR3 has 15 residues. V trimming: 3 bases; J trimming: 6 bases; junction bases outside the gene matches: 8. Germline CDR1 and CDR2: LNHDA and SQIVND (reference sequence). The CDR3 DNA is TGTGCCAGTAGTATCGGGGACAGGGTAATCCCTGAAGCTTTCTTT. The encoded protein is CASSIGDRVIPEAFF.

The rearrangement links TRBV28 to TRBJ1-2; 9 bases fit TRBD1. V was clipped by 1 base and J by 6 bases; unmatched bases: 0. Germline V gives CDR1 MDHEN, CDR2 SYDVKM. The CDR3 contains 13 residues. The CDR3 sequence is CASSLYRGHGYTF. In DNA form, the CDR3 reads TGTGCCAGCAGTTTATACAGGGGGCATGGCTACACCTTC.

The rearrangement joins TRBV2 to TRBJ1-4; tentative D call: TRBD1 (6 bases). The germline V gene has CDR1 SNHLY and CDR2 FYNNEI. V was pared by 7 bases and J by 8 bases, with 11 bases between. The CDR3 spans 12 residues. The CDR3 DNA reads TGTGCCAGCACACAGGGTGGCGAAAAACTGTTTTTT. Translating gives CASTQGGEKLFF.

The chain is built from TRBV29-1 and TRBJ2-3, with 7 bases lining up with TRBD2. Germline CDR1 and CDR2: SQVTM and ANQGSEA. The CDR3 has 12 amino acids. V lost 7 bases and J lost 3; bases outside the gene matches: 4. CDR3 sequence reads: CSGGLGTDTQYF. The CDR3 DNA reads TGCAGCGGAGGACTAGGAACAGATACGCAGTATTTT.

In its sample, this clone was seen a few times. The chain is built from TRBV6-1 and TRBJ2-7; 7 positions agree with TRBD1. Trimming at V came to 6 bases and at J to 4 bases, leaving 6 bases not matched to a gene. The CDR3 is made up of 13 amino acids. Germline CDR1 is MNHNS and CDR2 is SASEGT. CDR3 residues: CASSRQGSYEQYF. Written as DNA, the CDR3 is TGTGCCAGCAGCAGACAGGGTAGTTACGAGCAGTACTTC.